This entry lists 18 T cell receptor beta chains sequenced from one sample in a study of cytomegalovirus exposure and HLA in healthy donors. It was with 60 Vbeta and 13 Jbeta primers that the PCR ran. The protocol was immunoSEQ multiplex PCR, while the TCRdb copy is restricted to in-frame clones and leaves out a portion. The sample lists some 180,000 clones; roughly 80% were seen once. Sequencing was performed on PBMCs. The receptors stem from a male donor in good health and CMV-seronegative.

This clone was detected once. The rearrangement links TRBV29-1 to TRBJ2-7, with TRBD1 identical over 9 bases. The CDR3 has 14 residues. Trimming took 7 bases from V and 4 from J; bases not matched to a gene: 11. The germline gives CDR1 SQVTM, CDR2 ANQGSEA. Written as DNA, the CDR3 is TGCAGCGCGAGCCCCGGGACAGGGAATTACGAGCAGTACTTC. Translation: CSASPGTGNYEQYF.

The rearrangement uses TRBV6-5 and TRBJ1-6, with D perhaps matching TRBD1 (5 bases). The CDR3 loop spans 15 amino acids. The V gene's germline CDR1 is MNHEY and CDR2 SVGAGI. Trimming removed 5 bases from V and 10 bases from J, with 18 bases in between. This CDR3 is CASSGTMGEGSPLHF. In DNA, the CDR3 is TGTGCCAGCAGTGGCACGATGGGGGAGGGCTCACCCCTCCACTTT.

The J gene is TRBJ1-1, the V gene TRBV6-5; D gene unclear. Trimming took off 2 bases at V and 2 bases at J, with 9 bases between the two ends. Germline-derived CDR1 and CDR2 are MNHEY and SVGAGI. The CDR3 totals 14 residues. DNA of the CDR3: TGTGCCAGCAGTTACCTTGGCTCAAACACTGAAGCTTTCTTT. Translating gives CASSYLGSNTEAFF.

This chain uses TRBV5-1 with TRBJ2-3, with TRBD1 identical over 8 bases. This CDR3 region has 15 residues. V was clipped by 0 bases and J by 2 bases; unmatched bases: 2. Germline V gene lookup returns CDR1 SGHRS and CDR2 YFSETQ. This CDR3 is CASSLAGQATDTQYF. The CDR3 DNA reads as TGCGCCAGCAGCTTGGCGGGACAGGCCACAGATACGCAGTATTTT.

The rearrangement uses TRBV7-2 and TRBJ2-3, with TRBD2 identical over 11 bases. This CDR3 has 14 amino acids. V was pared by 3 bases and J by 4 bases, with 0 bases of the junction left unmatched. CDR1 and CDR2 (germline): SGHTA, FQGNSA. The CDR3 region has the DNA TGTGCCAGCAGCTTTAGCGGGGGGGCAGATACGCAGTATTTT. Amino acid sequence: CASSFSGGADTQYF.

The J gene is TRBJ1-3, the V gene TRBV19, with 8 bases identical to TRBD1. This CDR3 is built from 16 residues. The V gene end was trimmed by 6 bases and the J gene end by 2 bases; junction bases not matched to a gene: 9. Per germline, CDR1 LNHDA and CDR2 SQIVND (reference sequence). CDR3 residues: CASSPGTGAAGNTIYF. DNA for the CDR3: TGTGCCAGTAGCCCCGGGACAGGAGCGGCTGGAAACACCATATATTTT.

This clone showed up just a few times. DNA for the CDR3: TGTGCCAGCAGCTTAAAGCGGGGGGGTGACACCGGGGAGCTGTTTTTT. It specifies CASSLKRGGDTGELFF. The chain combines TRBV11-3 with TRBJ2-2; 10 positions agree with TRBD2. The CDR3 is 16 residues long. CDR1 is SGHNT and CDR2 is YENEEA in the germline V gene. Unmatched junction bases numbered 3, after V lost 2 bases and J lost 3 bases.

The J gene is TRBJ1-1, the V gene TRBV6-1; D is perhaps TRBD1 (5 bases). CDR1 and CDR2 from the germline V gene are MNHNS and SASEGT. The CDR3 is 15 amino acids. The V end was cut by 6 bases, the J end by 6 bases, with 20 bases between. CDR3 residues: CASSERQSRLAEAFF. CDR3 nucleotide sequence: TGTGCCAGCAGCGAAAGACAGTCCCGTTTGGCTGAAGCTTTCTTT.

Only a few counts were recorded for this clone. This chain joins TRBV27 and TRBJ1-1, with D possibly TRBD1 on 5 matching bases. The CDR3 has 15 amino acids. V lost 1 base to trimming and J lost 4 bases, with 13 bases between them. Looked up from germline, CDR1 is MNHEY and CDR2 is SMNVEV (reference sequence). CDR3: CASSLFARGTTEAFF. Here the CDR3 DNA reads TGTGCCAGCAGTTTATTCGCCCGGGGGACCACTGAAGCTTTCTTT.

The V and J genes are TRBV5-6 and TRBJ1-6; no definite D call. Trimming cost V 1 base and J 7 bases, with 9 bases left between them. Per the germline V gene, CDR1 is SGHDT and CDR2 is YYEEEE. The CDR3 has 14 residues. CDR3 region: CASSLSFQNSPLHF. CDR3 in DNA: TGTGCCAGCAGCTTGTCATTCCAGAATTCACCCCTCCACTTT.

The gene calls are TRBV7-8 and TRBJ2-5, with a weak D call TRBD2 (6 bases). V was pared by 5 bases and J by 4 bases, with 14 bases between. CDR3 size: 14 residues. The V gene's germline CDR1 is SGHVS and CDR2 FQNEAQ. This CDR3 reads CASSPNWRGETQYF. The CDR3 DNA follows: TGTGCCAGCAGCCCCAACTGGAGGGGAGAGACCCAGTACTTC. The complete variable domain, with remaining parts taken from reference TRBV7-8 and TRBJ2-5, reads GAGVSQSPRYKVAKRGQDVALRCDPISGHVSLFWYQQALGQGPEFLTYFQNEAQLDKSGLPSDRFFAERPEGSVSTLKIQRTQQEDSAVYLCASSPNWRGETQYFGPGTRLLVL.

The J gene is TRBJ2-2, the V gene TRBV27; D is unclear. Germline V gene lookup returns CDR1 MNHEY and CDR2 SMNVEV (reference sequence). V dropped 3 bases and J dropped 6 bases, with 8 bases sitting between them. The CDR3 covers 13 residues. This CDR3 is CASSFSVAGELFF. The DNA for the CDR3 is TGTGCCAGCAGTTTTAGTGTCGCCGGGGAGCTGTTTTTT.

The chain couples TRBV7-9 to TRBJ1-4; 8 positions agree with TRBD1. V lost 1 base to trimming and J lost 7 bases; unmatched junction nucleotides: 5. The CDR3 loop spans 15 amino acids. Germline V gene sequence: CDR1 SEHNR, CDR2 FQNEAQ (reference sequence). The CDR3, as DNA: TGTGCCAGCAGCTTAGGACAGGGGTGGGGTGAAAAACTGTTTTTT. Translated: CASSLGQGWGEKLFF.

The CDR3 loop is CASSLSQGGTEAFF. In nucleotides, the CDR3 is TGTGCCAGCAGCTTGAGTCAGGGGGGAACTGAAGCTTTCTTT. This sequence joins TRBV5-4 and TRBJ1-1, with TRBD1 matching over 7 bases. The V gene's germline CDR1 is SGHNT and CDR2 YYREEE (reference sequence). CDR3 length: 14 amino acids. With 1 base clipped from V and 5 bases from J, the junction kept 5 bases outside the gene matches. The complete variable domain, with remaining parts taken from reference TRBV5-4 and TRBJ1-1, reads ETGVTQSPTHLIKTRGQQVTLRCSSQSGHNTVSWYQQALGQGPQFIFQYYREEENGRGNFPPRFSGLQFPNYSSELNVNALELDDSALYLCASSLSQGGTEAFFGQGTRLTVV.

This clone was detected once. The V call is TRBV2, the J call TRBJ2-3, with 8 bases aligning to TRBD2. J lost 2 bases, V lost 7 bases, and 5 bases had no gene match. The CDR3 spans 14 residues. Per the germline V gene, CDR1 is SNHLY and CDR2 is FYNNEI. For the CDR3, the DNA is TGTGCCAGCACTGCGGGGGGCTCCACAGATACGCAGTATTTT. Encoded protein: CASTAGGSTDTQYF.

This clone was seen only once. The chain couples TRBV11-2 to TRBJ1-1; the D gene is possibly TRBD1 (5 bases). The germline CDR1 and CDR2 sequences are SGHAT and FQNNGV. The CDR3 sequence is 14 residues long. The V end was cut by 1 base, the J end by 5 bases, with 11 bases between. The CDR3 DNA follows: TGTGCCAGCAGCTTAGCACAGGTTGAAACTGAAGCTTTCTTT. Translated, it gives CASSLAQVETEAFF.

The CDR3 region has the DNA TGTGCCTGGAGTGTACCAGAGGGCGGCACCTACAATGAGCAGTTCTTC. This sequence encodes CAWSVPEGGTYNEQFF. The chain recombines TRBV30 with TRBJ2-1; TRBD2 is a possible D gene (5 bases). V was pared by 0 bases and J by 2 bases, with 14 bases between. The germline CDR1 and CDR2 sequences are GTSNPN and SVGIG (reference sequence). The CDR3 totals 16 residues.

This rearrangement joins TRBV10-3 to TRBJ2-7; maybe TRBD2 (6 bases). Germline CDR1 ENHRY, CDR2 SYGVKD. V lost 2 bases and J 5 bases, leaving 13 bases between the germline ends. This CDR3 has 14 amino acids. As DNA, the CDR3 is TGTGCCATCAGTGAGGGTGGAGGGAGCCACGAGCAGTACTTC. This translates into CAISEGGGSHEQYF.